This T cell receptor beta chain was captured by sequencing in a study of monozygotic twins with inflammatory bowel disease. Findings and caveats of the study: Fewer clonotypes were shared with others by IBD patients than by healthy twins, especially with disease activity. Patient repertoire variability may have increased through differing immunosuppressive treatments.

TCRdb reanalyzed the 5' RACE reads, giving one entry per CDR3 protein sequence and no DNA. Recorded for this sample: about 450,000 distinct CDR3 sequences. A word on this clonotype: Antigen specificity is unknown.

This clonotype was obtained from a human donor with ulcerative colitis or Crohn's disease, or a healthy co-twin of an affected twin (not recorded which). Input material: blood.

CDR3 sequence: CATSKGQGVGNQPQHF. The V call is TRBV15, the J call TRBJ1-5; the D call of TRBD1 rests on TCRdb alone, since no DNA is present to check it. This CDR3 region has 16 residues. CDR1 and CDR2 from the germline V gene are LNHNV and YYDKDF (reference sequence).